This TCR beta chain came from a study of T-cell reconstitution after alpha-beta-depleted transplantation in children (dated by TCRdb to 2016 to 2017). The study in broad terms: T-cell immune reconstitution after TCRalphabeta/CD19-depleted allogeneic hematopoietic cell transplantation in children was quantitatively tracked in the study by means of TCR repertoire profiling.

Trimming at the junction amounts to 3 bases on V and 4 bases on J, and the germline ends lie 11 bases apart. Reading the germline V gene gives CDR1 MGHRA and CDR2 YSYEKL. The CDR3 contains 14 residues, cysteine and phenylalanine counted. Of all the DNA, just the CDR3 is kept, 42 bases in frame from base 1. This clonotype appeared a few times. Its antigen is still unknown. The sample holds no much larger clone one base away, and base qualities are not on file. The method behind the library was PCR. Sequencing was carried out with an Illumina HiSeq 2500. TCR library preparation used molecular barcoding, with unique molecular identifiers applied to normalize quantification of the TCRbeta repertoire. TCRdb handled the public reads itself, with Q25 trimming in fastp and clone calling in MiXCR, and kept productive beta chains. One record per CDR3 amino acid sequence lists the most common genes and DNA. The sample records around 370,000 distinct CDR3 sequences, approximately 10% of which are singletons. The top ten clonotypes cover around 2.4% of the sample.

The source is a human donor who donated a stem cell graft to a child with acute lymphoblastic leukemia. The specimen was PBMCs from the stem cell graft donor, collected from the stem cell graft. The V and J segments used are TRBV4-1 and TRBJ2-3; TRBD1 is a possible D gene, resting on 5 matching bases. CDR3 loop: CASSQQRGADTQYF. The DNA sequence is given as TGCGCCAGCAGCCAGCAAAGGGGTGCAGATACGCAGTATTTT.